This is a list of T cell receptor beta chains from one sample in a study of cytomegalovirus exposure and HLA in healthy donors. Profiling relied on immunoSEQ multiplex PCR, and the TCRdb table lists in-frame clones only, not all of them. The sample lists 170,000 or so clones, around 80% occurring once. Sequencing was carried out using PBMCs. Source of these receptors: a woman in her 30s in good health and CMV-seronegative. The CDR3 runs from the conserved cysteine through the conserved F or W. Each record gives: CDR3 protein, CDR3 DNA, D gene, clone size, J gene, V gene. A D gene is named only where the DNA matches it firmly. Clone size is given for some rows only: seen once, a few or many times, or a class if the clone is expanded.

cdr3_aa: CASGGSEGNSQYF
cdr3_nt: TGTGCTAGTGGTGGCAGCGAGGGTAATTCGCAGTATTTT
d_call: NA
clone_size: NA
j_call: TRBJ2-3
v_call: TRBV12-5

cdr3_aa: CASSHGGDTQYF
cdr3_nt: TGCGCCAGCAGTCACGGAGGCGATACGCAGTATTTT
d_call: NA
clone_size: once
j_call: TRBJ2-3
v_call: TRBV5-1

cdr3_aa: CASSTPGQGSQPQHF
cdr3_nt: TGTGCCAGTAGTACCCCCGGACAGGGATCTCAGCCCCAGCATTTT
d_call: TRBD1
clone_size: NA
j_call: TRBJ1-5
v_call: TRBV19

cdr3_aa: CASSLVKGGLFF
cdr3_nt: TGTGCCAGCAGCTTGGTGAAGGGAGGGTTGTTTTTT
d_call: TRBD2
clone_size: NA
j_call: TRBJ2-2
v_call: TRBV5-6

cdr3_aa: CASSVLAVFTDTQYF
cdr3_nt: TGTGCCAGCAGTGTACTAGCGGTATTCACAGATACGCAGTATTTT
d_call: TRBD2
clone_size: NA
j_call: TRBJ2-3
v_call: TRBV25-1

cdr3_aa: CASSLLANTGELFF
cdr3_nt: TGCGCCAGCAGCCTACTAGCGAACACCGGGGAGCTGTTTTTT
d_call: NA
clone_size: NA
j_call: TRBJ2-2
v_call: TRBV5-1

cdr3_aa: CAISESGTEEQYF
cdr3_nt: TGTGCCATCAGTGAGTCCGGGACAGAAGAGCAGTACTTC
d_call: TRBD1
clone_size: NA
j_call: TRBJ2-7
v_call: TRBV10-3

cdr3_aa: CACRRTGQNEQFF
cdr3_nt: TGTGCCTGCCGCCGGACAGGCCAGAATGAGCAGTTCTTC
d_call: TRBD1
clone_size: NA
j_call: TRBJ2-1
v_call: TRBV27

cdr3_aa: CASSIRSYGGGEELFF
cdr3_nt: TGTGCCAGTAGTATTCGGAGTTATGGAGGGGGCGAGGAACTGTTTTTT
d_call: TRBD1
clone_size: NA
j_call: TRBJ1-4
v_call: TRBV19

cdr3_aa: CASSPTGGNEQFF
cdr3_nt: TGTGCCAGTAGTCCGACAGGGGGAAATGAGCAGTTCTTC
d_call: TRBD1
clone_size: NA
j_call: TRBJ2-1
v_call: TRBV19

cdr3_aa: CASSPSLSTDTQYF
cdr3_nt: TGTGCCAGCTCACCTAGCCTTAGCACAGATACGCAGTATTTT
d_call: NA
clone_size: NA
j_call: TRBJ2-3
v_call: TRBV18

cdr3_aa: CASSLGQGMMGETQYF
cdr3_nt: TGTGCCAGCAGCTTGGGACAGGGAATGATGGGGGAGACCCAGTACTTC
d_call: TRBD1
clone_size: NA
j_call: TRBJ2-5
v_call: TRBV5-6

cdr3_aa: CASSLGIAGSPYEQYF
cdr3_nt: TGTGCCAGCAGCTTAGGAATAGCGGGGTCGCCCTACGAGCAGTACTTC
d_call: TRBD2
clone_size: NA
j_call: TRBJ2-7
v_call: TRBV7-8

cdr3_aa: CASSLTGGSTTEAFF
cdr3_nt: TGCGCCAGCAGCCTCACAGGGGGAAGTACCACTGAAGCTTTCTTT
d_call: TRBD1
clone_size: NA
j_call: TRBJ1-1
v_call: TRBV4-1

cdr3_aa: CASSMGGAKEKLFF
cdr3_nt: TGTGCCAGTAGTATGGGGGGGGCGAAAGAAAAACTGTTTTTT
d_call: NA
clone_size: NA
j_call: TRBJ1-4
v_call: TRBV19

cdr3_aa: CASSWGLAGKDIQYF
cdr3_nt: TGTGCCAGCAGCTGGGGACTAGCGGGAAAGGACATTCAGTACTTC
d_call: TRBD2
clone_size: NA
j_call: TRBJ2-4
v_call: TRBV5-4

cdr3_aa: CAINPAFVRGYRTGYTEAFF
cdr3_nt: TGTGCCATCAATCCAGCTTTTGTTCGAGGGTACCGTACGGGGTACACTGAAGCTTTCTTT
d_call: NA
clone_size: NA
j_call: TRBJ1-1
v_call: TRBV10-3

cdr3_aa: CASSPKTGTGNNEQFF
cdr3_nt: TGTGCCAGCAGTCCAAAAACCGGGACAGGGAACAATGAGCAGTTCTTC
d_call: TRBD1
clone_size: NA
j_call: TRBJ2-1
v_call: TRBV27

cdr3_aa: CASSQMAGVIYEQYF
cdr3_nt: TGTGCCAGCAGCCAGATGGCGGGGGTGATCTACGAGCAGTACTTC
d_call: TRBD2
clone_size: NA
j_call: TRBJ2-7
v_call: TRBV14

cdr3_aa: CASSTPQGAGGSPLHF
cdr3_nt: TGTGCCAGCAGTACGCCTCAGGGGGCAGGAGGTTCACCCCTCCACTTT
d_call: TRBD1
clone_size: NA
j_call: TRBJ1-6
v_call: TRBV28

cdr3_aa: CASSSPSGRAIGELFF
cdr3_nt: TGCGCCAGCAGCTCGCCTAGCGGGAGGGCCATCGGGGAGCTGTTTTTT
d_call: TRBD2
clone_size: NA
j_call: TRBJ2-2
v_call: TRBV5-1

cdr3_aa: CASSLGTGQGARDTQYF
cdr3_nt: TGTGCCAGCAGCTTAGGGACCGGGCAGGGGGCTAGGGATACGCAGTATTTT
d_call: TRBD1
clone_size: NA
j_call: TRBJ2-3
v_call: TRBV13

cdr3_aa: CASSPRASGQRNTIYF
cdr3_nt: TGTGCCAGCAGCCCCCGCGCATCGGGACAGCGGAACACCATATATTTT
d_call: TRBD1
clone_size: NA
j_call: TRBJ1-3
v_call: TRBV7-2

cdr3_aa: CASSLYGRSYNEQFF
cdr3_nt: TGTGCCAGCAGCTTGTACGGGAGATCCTACAATGAGCAGTTCTTC
d_call: NA
clone_size: NA
j_call: TRBJ2-1
v_call: TRBV7-6

cdr3_aa: CASSGTATDTQYF
cdr3_nt: TGTGCCAGCAGTGGGACAGCAACAGATACGCAGTATTTT
d_call: TRBD1
clone_size: few
j_call: TRBJ2-3
v_call: TRBV27

cdr3_aa: CASSLMTTGGGRGQYF
cdr3_nt: TGTGCCAGCAGTTTAATGACCACGGGGGGAGGGCGTGGTCAGTACTTC
d_call: TRBD2
clone_size: NA
j_call: TRBJ2-4
v_call: TRBV28

cdr3_aa: CASSQEGRQETQYF
cdr3_nt: TGCGCCAGCAGCCAAGAAGGGAGACAAGAGACCCAGTACTTC
d_call: NA
clone_size: NA
j_call: TRBJ2-5
v_call: TRBV4-3

cdr3_aa: CASSLSGYNYGYTF
cdr3_nt: TGTGCCAGCAGTTTAAGCGGATATAACTATGGCTACACCTTC
d_call: NA
clone_size: NA
j_call: TRBJ1-2
v_call: TRBV27

cdr3_aa: CASSLRLGVTYNEQFF
cdr3_nt: TGTGCCAGCAGTTTGCGGCTAGGCGTGACCTACAATGAGCAGTTCTTC
d_call: NA
clone_size: NA
j_call: TRBJ2-1
v_call: TRBV27

cdr3_aa: CASSRDRSSYNEQFF
cdr3_nt: TGTGCCAGCAGCCGGGACAGGAGCTCCTACAATGAGCAGTTCTTC
d_call: TRBD1
clone_size: NA
j_call: TRBJ2-1
v_call: TRBV11-2

cdr3_aa: CASNAMGRTDSTDTQYF
cdr3_nt: TGTGCCAGCAACGCCATGGGTCGGACAGATAGCACAGATACGCAGTATTTT
d_call: NA
clone_size: NA
j_call: TRBJ2-3
v_call: TRBV5-8

cdr3_aa: CASSPNAGGRGTYNEQFF
cdr3_nt: TGTGCCAGCTCACCTAACGCAGGGGGCAGGGGCACCTACAATGAGCAGTTCTTC
d_call: TRBD1
clone_size: NA
j_call: TRBJ2-1
v_call: TRBV18

cdr3_aa: CAISESGLAETQYF
cdr3_nt: TGTGCCATCAGTGAGTCGGGACTAGCAGAGACCCAGTACTTC
d_call: TRBD2
clone_size: NA
j_call: TRBJ2-5
v_call: TRBV10-3

cdr3_aa: CASSDRAYSNQPQHF
cdr3_nt: TGTGCCAGCAGTGACAGGGCGTATAGCAATCAGCCCCAGCATTTT
d_call: TRBD1
clone_size: NA
j_call: TRBJ1-5
v_call: TRBV7-2

cdr3_aa: CASSLSGEPNEKLFF
cdr3_nt: TGTGCCAGCAGCTTAAGCGGGGAGCCGAATGAAAAACTGTTTTTT
d_call: NA
clone_size: NA
j_call: TRBJ1-4
v_call: TRBV7-2

cdr3_aa: CASSPGTGSQTQYF
cdr3_nt: TGTGCCAGCAGCCCCGGGACAGGATCACAGACCCAGTACTTC
d_call: TRBD1
clone_size: NA
j_call: TRBJ2-5
v_call: TRBV7-2

cdr3_aa: CASSPNLLRGTFGNTIYF
cdr3_nt: TGCGCCAGCAGCCCAAATCTACTCAGGGGAACATTTGGAAACACCATATATTTT
d_call: NA
clone_size: NA
j_call: TRBJ1-3
v_call: TRBV4-1

cdr3_aa: CASSPGGLTNEKLFF
cdr3_nt: TGTGCCAGCAGTCCTGGAGGATTGACTAATGAAAAACTGTTTTTT
d_call: NA
clone_size: NA
j_call: TRBJ1-4
v_call: TRBV9

cdr3_aa: CASRLDGKTEAFF
cdr3_nt: TGTGCCAGCAGACTTGACGGGAAGACTGAAGCTTTCTTT
d_call: NA
clone_size: NA
j_call: TRBJ1-1
v_call: TRBV6-5

cdr3_aa: CASSPRGLLVNEQFF
cdr3_nt: TGTGCCAGCAGCCCCAGGGGCCTACTAGTCAATGAGCAGTTCTTC
d_call: NA
clone_size: NA
j_call: TRBJ2-1
v_call: TRBV2

cdr3_aa: CASSTSGQGGEKLFF
cdr3_nt: TGTGCCAGTAGTACCTCTGGACAGGGGGGTGAAAAACTGTTTTTT
d_call: TRBD1
clone_size: NA
j_call: TRBJ1-4
v_call: TRBV19

cdr3_aa: CSVPTGPASNTNYGYTF
cdr3_nt: TGCAGCGTTCCGACAGGGCCCGCTTCAAATACTAACTATGGCTACACCTTC
d_call: TRBD1
clone_size: NA
j_call: TRBJ1-2
v_call: TRBV29-1

cdr3_aa: CASSYGVRHNYGYTF
cdr3_nt: TGTGCCAGCAGTTACGGCGTCAGACATAACTATGGCTACACCTTC
d_call: NA
clone_size: few
j_call: TRBJ1-2
v_call: TRBV6-6

cdr3_aa: CASSVEGTGGTGELFF
cdr3_nt: TGTGCCAGCAGCGTAGAGGGGACAGGGGGCACCGGGGAGCTGTTTTTT
d_call: TRBD1
clone_size: NA
j_call: TRBJ2-2
v_call: TRBV9

cdr3_aa: CASSQDRRGQGEKLFF
cdr3_nt: TGCGCCAGCAGCCAAGATCGGAGGGGACAGGGAGAAAAACTGTTTTTT
d_call: TRBD1
clone_size: NA
j_call: TRBJ1-4
v_call: TRBV4-3

cdr3_aa: CSSRNGQVNEKLFF
cdr3_nt: TGTTCCAGCAGAAATGGACAGGTTAATGAAAAACTGTTTTTT
d_call: TRBD1
clone_size: NA
j_call: TRBJ1-4
v_call: TRBV7-9

cdr3_aa: CASRLEHYEQYF
cdr3_nt: TGTGCCAGCCGGCTGGAGCACTACGAGCAGTACTTC
d_call: NA
clone_size: NA
j_call: TRBJ2-7
v_call: TRBV18

cdr3_aa: CASSQLLAQLAGGADTQYF
cdr3_nt: TGTGCCAGCAGCCAACTCTTAGCCCAACTAGCGGGGGGAGCAGATACGCAGTATTTT
d_call: TRBD2
clone_size: once
j_call: TRBJ2-3
v_call: TRBV4-2

cdr3_aa: CASSSGEGAEAFF
cdr3_nt: TGTGCCAGCAGCTCAGGGGAAGGCGCTGAAGCTTTCTTT
d_call: NA
clone_size: few
j_call: TRBJ1-1
v_call: TRBV5-4

cdr3_aa: CASSPRRSSGNTEAFF
cdr3_nt: TGTGCCAGCAGCCCACGCCGTTCGTCGGGTAACACTGAAGCTTTCTTT
d_call: NA
clone_size: once
j_call: TRBJ1-1
v_call: TRBV9

cdr3_aa: CAWRRGGRTNEKLFF
cdr3_nt: TGTGCCTGGAGAAGGGGAGGGCGAACTAATGAAAAACTGTTTTTT
d_call: NA
clone_size: NA
j_call: TRBJ1-4
v_call: TRBV30

cdr3_aa: CASSESLAGDTGELFF
cdr3_nt: TGTGCCAGCAGTGAATCTCTAGCGGGAGACACCGGGGAGCTGTTTTTT
d_call: TRBD2
clone_size: NA
j_call: TRBJ2-2
v_call: TRBV25-1

cdr3_aa: CAIREREGLDEQYF
cdr3_nt: TGTGCCATCAGAGAGCGGGAGGGCCTGGACGAGCAGTACTTC
d_call: TRBD2
clone_size: NA
j_call: TRBJ2-7
v_call: TRBV10-3

cdr3_aa: CSVEGQVETQYF
cdr3_nt: TGCAGCGTTGAGGGCCAGGTAGAGACCCAGTACTTC
d_call: NA
clone_size: NA
j_call: TRBJ2-5
v_call: TRBV29-1

cdr3_aa: CASSLARTDNEQFF
cdr3_nt: TGTGCCAGCAGTTTAGCACGAACTGACAATGAGCAGTTCTTC
d_call: NA
clone_size: few
j_call: TRBJ2-1
v_call: TRBV28

cdr3_aa: CASSLDLQPRSGTQYF
cdr3_nt: TGTGCCAGCAGCTTAGATCTGCAGCCGCGGTCGGGGACCCAGTACTTC
d_call: NA
clone_size: NA
j_call: TRBJ2-5
v_call: TRBV11-2

cdr3_aa: CASSPNAQLATGELFF
cdr3_nt: TGTGCCAGCAGTCCAAACGCCCAACTAGCTACCGGGGAGCTGTTTTTT
d_call: NA
clone_size: NA
j_call: TRBJ2-2
v_call: TRBV9

cdr3_aa: CASSEGTLARAETQYF
cdr3_nt: TGTGCCAGCAGTGAGGGGACACTAGCGCGGGCAGAGACCCAGTACTTC
d_call: NA
clone_size: once
j_call: TRBJ2-5
v_call: TRBV25-1

cdr3_aa: CASSLIKAASLYEQYF
cdr3_nt: TGTGCCAGCAGCTTAATAAAGGCGGCCAGCCTCTACGAGCAGTACTTC
d_call: NA
clone_size: once
j_call: TRBJ2-7
v_call: TRBV13

cdr3_aa: CASSPHRDEQYF
cdr3_nt: TGTGCCAGCAGCCCACACAGGGACGAGCAGTACTTC
d_call: NA
clone_size: NA
j_call: TRBJ2-7
v_call: TRBV11-2